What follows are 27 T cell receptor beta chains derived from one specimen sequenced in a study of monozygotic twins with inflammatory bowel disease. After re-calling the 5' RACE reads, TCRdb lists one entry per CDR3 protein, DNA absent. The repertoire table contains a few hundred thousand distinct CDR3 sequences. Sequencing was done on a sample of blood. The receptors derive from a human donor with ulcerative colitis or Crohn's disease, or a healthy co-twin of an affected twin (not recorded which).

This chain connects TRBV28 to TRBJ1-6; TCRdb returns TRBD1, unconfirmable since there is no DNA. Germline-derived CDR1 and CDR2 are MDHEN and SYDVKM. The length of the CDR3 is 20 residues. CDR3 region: CASRIASWGRGSSRHSPLHF. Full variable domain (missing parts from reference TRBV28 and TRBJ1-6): DVKVTQSSRYLVKRTGEKVFLECVQDMDHENMFWYRQDPGLGLRLIYFSYDVKMKEKGDIPEGYSVSREKKERFSLILESASTNQTSMYLCASRIASWGRGSSRHSPLHFGNGTRLTVT.

This chain's CDR3 is CSARRTGRTGELFF. The chain employs TRBV20-1 and TRBJ2-2; TCRdb outputs TRBD1, but without DNA this stays unchecked. Germline values: CDR1 DFQATT, CDR2 SNEGSKA (reference sequence). The CDR3 runs to 14 residues.

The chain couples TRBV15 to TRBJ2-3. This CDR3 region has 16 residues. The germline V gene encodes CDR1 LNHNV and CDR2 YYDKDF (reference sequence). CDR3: CATSRVVQRSTDTQYF.

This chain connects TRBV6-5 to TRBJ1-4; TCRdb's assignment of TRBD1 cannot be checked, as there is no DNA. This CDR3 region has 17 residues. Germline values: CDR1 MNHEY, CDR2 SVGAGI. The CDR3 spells CASSSSTGVDSGEKLFF.

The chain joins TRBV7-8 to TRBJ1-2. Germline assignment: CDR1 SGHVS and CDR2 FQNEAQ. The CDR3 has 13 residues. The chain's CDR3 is CASSSREAYGYTF.

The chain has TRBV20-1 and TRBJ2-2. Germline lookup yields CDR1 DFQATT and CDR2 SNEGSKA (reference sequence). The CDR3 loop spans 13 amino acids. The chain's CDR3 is CSAMVSAAGELFF.

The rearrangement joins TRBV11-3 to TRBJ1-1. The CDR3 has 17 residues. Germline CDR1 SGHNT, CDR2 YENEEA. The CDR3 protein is CASSLEPREGTNTEAFF.

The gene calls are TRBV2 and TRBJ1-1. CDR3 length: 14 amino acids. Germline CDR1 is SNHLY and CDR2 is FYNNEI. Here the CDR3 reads CASSDYGRNTEAFF.

CDR3 sequence: CASTTRGQGARSYGYTF. The chain employs TRBV5-8 and TRBJ1-2; the TCRdb call, TRBD1, lacks DNA for checking. Germline CDR1 reads SGHTS; CDR2 reads YDEGEE. The CDR3 is 17 residues long. Full variable domain (rest looked up from reference TRBV5-8 and TRBJ1-2): EAGVTQSPTHLIKTRGQQATLRCSPISGHTSVYWYQQALGLGLQFLLWYDEGEERNRGNFPPRFSGRQFPNYSSELNVNALELEDSALYLCASTTRGQGARSYGYTFGSGTRLTVV.

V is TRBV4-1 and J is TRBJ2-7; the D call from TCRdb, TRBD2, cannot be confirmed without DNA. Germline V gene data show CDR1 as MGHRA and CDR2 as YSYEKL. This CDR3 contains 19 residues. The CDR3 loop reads CASSQASAYSGGPGYEQYF.

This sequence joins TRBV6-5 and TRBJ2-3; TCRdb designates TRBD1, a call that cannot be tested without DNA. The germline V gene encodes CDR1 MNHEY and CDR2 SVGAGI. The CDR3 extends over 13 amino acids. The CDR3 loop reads CASSVPGQVVQYF.

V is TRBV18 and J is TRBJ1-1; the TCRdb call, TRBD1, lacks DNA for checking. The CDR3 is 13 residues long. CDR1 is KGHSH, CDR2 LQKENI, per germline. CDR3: CASWTDRNTEAFF.

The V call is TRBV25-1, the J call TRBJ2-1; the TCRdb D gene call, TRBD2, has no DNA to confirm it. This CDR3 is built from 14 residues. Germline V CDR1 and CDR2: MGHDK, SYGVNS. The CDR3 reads CASSEVGGWGEQFF.

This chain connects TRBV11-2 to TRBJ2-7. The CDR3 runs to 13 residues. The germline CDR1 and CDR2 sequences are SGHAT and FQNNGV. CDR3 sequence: CASSLTNLYEQYF. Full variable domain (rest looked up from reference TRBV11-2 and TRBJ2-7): EAGVAQSPRYKIIEKRQSVAFWCNPISGHATLYWYQQILGQGPKLLIQFQNNGVVDDSQLPKDRFSAERLKGVDSTLKIQPAKLEDSAVYLCASSLTNLYEQYFGPGTRLTVT.

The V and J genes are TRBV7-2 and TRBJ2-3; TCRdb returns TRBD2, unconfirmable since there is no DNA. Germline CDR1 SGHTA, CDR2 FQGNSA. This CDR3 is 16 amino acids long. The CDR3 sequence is CASSFTTSGGGDTQYF.

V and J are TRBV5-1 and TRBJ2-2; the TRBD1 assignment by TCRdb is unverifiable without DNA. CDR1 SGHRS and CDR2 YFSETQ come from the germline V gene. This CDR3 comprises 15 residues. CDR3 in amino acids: CASSFPRDDTGELFF.

CDR3 sequence: CSAVGQQETQYF. The V call is TRBV29-1, the J call TRBJ2-5; the D call of TRBD1 rests on TCRdb alone, since no DNA is present to check it. CDR3 length: 12 residues. CDR1 SQVTM and CDR2 ANQGSEA come from the germline V gene.

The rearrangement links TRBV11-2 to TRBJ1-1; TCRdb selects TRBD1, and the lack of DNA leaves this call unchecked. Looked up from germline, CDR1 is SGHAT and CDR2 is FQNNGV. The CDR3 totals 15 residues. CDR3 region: CASSLVPGSNTEAFF.

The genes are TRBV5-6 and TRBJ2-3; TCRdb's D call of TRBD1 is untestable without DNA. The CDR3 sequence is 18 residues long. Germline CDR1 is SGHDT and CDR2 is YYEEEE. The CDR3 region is CASSLVGTGKVVTDTQYF.

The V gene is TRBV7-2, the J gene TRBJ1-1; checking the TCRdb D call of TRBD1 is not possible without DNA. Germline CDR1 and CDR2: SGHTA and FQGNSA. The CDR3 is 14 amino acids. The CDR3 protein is CASSFLGQSTEAFF. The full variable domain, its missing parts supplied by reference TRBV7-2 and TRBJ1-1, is GAGVSQSPSNKVTEKGKDVELRCDPISGHTALYWYRQSLGQGLEFLIYFQGNSAPDKSGLPSDRFSAERTGGSVSTLTIQRTQQEDSAVYLCASSFLGQSTEAFFGQGTRLTVV.

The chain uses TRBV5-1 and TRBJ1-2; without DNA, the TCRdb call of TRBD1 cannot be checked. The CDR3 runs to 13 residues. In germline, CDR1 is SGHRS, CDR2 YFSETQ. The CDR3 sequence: CASSFGQNYGYTF.

CDR3 in amino acids: CASSLMGQPETQYF. The chain couples TRBV5-5 to TRBJ2-5; the TRBD1 assignment by TCRdb is unverifiable without DNA. Germline V lookup: CDR1 SGHKS, CDR2 YYEKEE (reference sequence). The CDR3 is made up of 14 amino acids.

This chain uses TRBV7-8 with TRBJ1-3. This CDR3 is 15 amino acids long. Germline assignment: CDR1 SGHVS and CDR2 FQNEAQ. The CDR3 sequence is CASSLGAGTGNTIYF.

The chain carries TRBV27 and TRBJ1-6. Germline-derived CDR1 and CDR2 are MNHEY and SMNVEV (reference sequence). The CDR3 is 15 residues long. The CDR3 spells CASSLSFSYNSPLHF.

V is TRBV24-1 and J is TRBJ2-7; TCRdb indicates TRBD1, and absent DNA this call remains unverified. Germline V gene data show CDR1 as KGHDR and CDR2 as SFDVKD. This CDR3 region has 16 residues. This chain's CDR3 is CATSERGTGSSYEQYF.

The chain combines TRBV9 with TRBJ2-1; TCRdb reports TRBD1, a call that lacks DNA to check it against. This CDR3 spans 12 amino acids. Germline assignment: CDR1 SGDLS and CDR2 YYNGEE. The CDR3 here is CASSRQGGEQFF.

The CDR3 reads CSANRAVEQFF. The V and J genes are TRBV20-1 and TRBJ2-1; as DNA is missing, the TRBD1 call by TCRdb cannot be tested. This CDR3 spans 11 amino acids. The germline V gene has CDR1 DFQATT and CDR2 SNEGSKA (reference sequence).